Sequencing of this T cell receptor beta chain was carried out in a study of cytomegalovirus exposure and HLA in healthy donors listed by TCRdb under 2017. For context, the study as a whole: An earlier analysis of roughly 500 of the donors reported more than 250 Gb of sequence data and 117 million unique TCR beta sequences from some 180 million T cells. An early release that covered some 640 HLA-typed donors contained approximately 320 gigabases of sequencing data and 65 million to 100 million unique TCR sequences. Of the roughly 400 genotyped donors, 70% to 90% were placed in the genetic ancestry cluster associated with self-reported Caucasian donors. The study was designed to test whether signatures of past pathogen exposure could be identified by cataloging public T cell receptors. The study used immunosequencing to profile the T cell repertoires of some 600 subjects and linked those repertoires to cytomegalovirus serostatus. Besides the first cohort of about 730 subjects, a separate validation cohort made up of 95 to 150 different subjects was used. High-throughput TCR immunosequencing, statistical association of individual TCRs with disease status, and machine learning were combined to predict cytomegalovirus infection status. In a later analysis, previously published TCR beta repertoires from several hundred donors were re-analyzed and high-resolution HLA genotyping was added so that TCR occurrence patterns could be studied. Rather than drawing on any new phenotypic data, the later analysis identified candidate immune exposures from TCR beta sequences and the way those sequences occurred across donors. To decide whether each TCR beta V gene segment behaved as functional or pseudogenic, an earlier analysis of approximately 590 of the donors relied on high-throughput TCR beta sequencing. Donor age, sex, ethnicity and CMV serostatus were compiled together with the repertoire data. In a later genetic analysis, genome-wide SNP genotypes for about three fifths of the roughly 670 donors were used, and that subset was treated as a discovery cohort. All discovery cohort repertoires had been generated on a single sequencing platform. Both class I and class II loci were covered by HLA typing, at four-digit resolution. Typing coverage varied by locus: about 620-630 donors for A, B, C, DRB1 and DQB1; more than 500 for DQA1; 606 for DPA1; roughly 450 for DPB1. Because of strong linkage in the cohort, roughly five DR-DQ haplotypes were treated as single units for association and clustering. On average, about 200,000 unique TCR beta nucleotide sequences were sequenced per donor among more than 350 genotyped donors of the cohort, with roughly 18% of those sequences being non-productive.

The library was made by the immunoSEQ multiplex PCR assay. For the multiplex PCR, a mixture combining 60 forward primers for TCR Vbeta segments and 13 reverse primers for TCR Jbeta segments was used. The CDR3 region of rearranged TCR beta genes was amplified from genomic DNA with a multiplex PCR assay. On the Illumina HiSeq System, the amplified TCR beta libraries were sequenced as 87-base-pair reads. The authors' analysis ran thus. Across the 670 or so repertoires, a later analysis counted 60 million to 90 million unique TCR beta chains, 9 million to 14 million of which were shared by at least two donors. A nearest-neighbor algorithm error-corrected the raw reads and collapsed the reads into unique sequences, merging closely related sequences to remove PCR and sequencing errors. To assign V, D and J gene segments, CDR3 sequences were aligned to IMGT reference sequences. For a sequence to be retained, a match of at least six nucleotides was required to both a V gene segment and a J gene segment. Rearrangements were classified as productive when the CDR3 lacked stop codons and remained in frame with V and J, and all other rearrangements were classified as non-productive. Following IMGT convention, CDR3 was defined as the stretch from the second conserved V-encoded cysteine up to the conserved J-encoded phenylalanine. The earlier analysis of around 640 of the donors excluded sequences that lacked an unambiguous match to a single V gene segment. An earlier analysis of over 450 of the donors classified V segments as functional when productive rearrangements were above 56.7% and as segregating when the standard deviation between donors was above 5%. To diagnose cytomegalovirus status from the catalog of TCR beta chain sequences, a statistical classification framework was built. In a later analysis, TCR nucleotide sequences were compared against IMGT/GENE-DB human TR gene sequences so that V and J genes could be assigned. A later analysis assigned CDR3 sequences and most-parsimonious VDJ recombination scenarios with the TCRdist pipeline. A later analysis defined each TCR beta chain by its CDR3 amino acid sequence plus V-gene family, and excluded reads lacking a unique V-gene family. To address suspected cross-contamination and a sequencing artifact, a later analysis removed a few hundred highly shared, low-generation-probability nucleotide sequences. A later analysis calculated a clonal expansion index for each public chain from normalized within-repertoire ranks of inferred template counts. In a later analysis, generation probabilities were computed using a VDJ recombination model fitted to out-of-frame rearrangements, and the results were checked against IGoR. In a later analysis, hypergeometric tests were used to score TCR-TCR, TCR-HLA and TCR-CMV co-occurrence, with a repertoire-size bias correction applied to TCR pairs. False discovery rates were estimated in a later analysis by permuting HLA or CMV assignments 20 times. In a later analysis, co-occurring TCRs were grouped using DBSCAN, and TCRdist sequence similarity was added for clustering within HLA-allele-positive subsets. Co-occurrence clustering excluded repertoires with fewer than 30,000 or more than 120,000 public chains, plus five with anomalous nucleotide sharing. Not all clones reach the TCRdb copy of this immuneACCESS table, which keeps in-frame sequences only. Checked studies attribute under half of the gap to unresolved V genes and leave the rest unexplained. Clone size and V and J calls were adopted from that table, with D and trimming inferred from the DNA. This sample holds 95,000 to 150,000 clones; approximately 17% were observed only once. The leading ten clones occupy approximately 2.6% of the sample.

This clone was detected a few times. The clone's antigen remains unknown. Within one base of it there is no much larger clone, and no base qualities were kept. Beyond this particular receptor, the publication reports: Some 15 rarely observed V segments, including chromosome 9 orphons, were excluded from the earlier analysis of approximately 500 of the donors because counts were too low. When HLA alleles, especially DR and DQ, strongly co-occurred, attributing TCR associations to individual alleles was difficult. A cluster of highly shared sequence variants was judged likely to be a technical artifact of the sequencing pipeline. In both the original and validation cohorts, the classifier was reported to diagnose cytomegalovirus status with high specificity and sensitivity. A later analysis found that most CMV-associated TCR beta chains appeared HLA-restricted, with HLA associations seemingly driven largely by CMV exposure. Compared with equally common non-associated chains, HLA-associated TCR beta chains in a later analysis were more clonally expanded and had lower generation probabilities. CMV serostatus was the only immune exposure information available for the cohort. Only TCR beta chains were sequenced in this cohort, and the absence of alpha or paired-chain data limited detectable features. In a later analysis, 16,951 TCR beta sequences were associated with specific HLA alleles at a false discovery rate of 0.05. Because HLA typing was missing for some donors at each locus, association tests included only the typed subset. In a later analysis, TCR association rates were found to vary across HLA loci, with the most associated TCRs seen for DRB1 alleles and the fewest for HLA-C alleles. According to a later analysis, parvovirus B19, influenza, CMV and Epstein-Barr virus appeared linked to several top co-occurrence clusters. Three of the identified cytomegalovirus-associated TCR beta chains were confirmed in vitro to be specific for cytomegalovirus antigens. Most TCR sequences were observed very rarely across donors, whereas some public TCRs were present in many individuals. An earlier analysis of 587 of the donors showed that most TCR beta V segments appeared in productive rearrangements either about 87% or about 30% of the time, which broadly matched IMGT annotations. In a later genetic analysis, a missense DCLRE1C variant was associated with V-gene and J-gene trimming of TCR beta chains, and the association was replicated in an independent cohort. A further reported finding was that TCR beta sequences accurately predicted the HLA-A and HLA-B alleles for most subjects in the first cohort. It was suggested by the authors that the approach could potentially be generalized to other disease states and immunological phenotypes. The 87-base-pair reads could not distinguish some IMGT-functional V segments, including TRBV6-2 and TRBV6-3, so those segments were excluded. Roughly uniform sequencing depth across donors was assumed in presence/absence analyses, although this assumption may not hold. Compared with the roughly 700-donor mean, donors in an Asian-associated ancestry cluster had fewer N-insertions in productive TCRs, according to a later genetic analysis. Correlated functional status among segregating V segments might reflect linkage disequilibrium, but an unknown experimental factor could not be ruled out. The study gave a list of roughly 150 TCR beta chains associated with cytomegalovirus.

The V and J ends are trimmed by 4 bases and 4 bases, leaving 6 bases between them. The CDR3 goes from the cysteine to the phenylalanine over 12 residues. Only the CDR3 DNA stays, 36 bases, in frame from base 1. The CDR1 and CDR2 encoded by the germline V gene are SNHLY and FYNNEI. The cohort comprised more than 550 healthy bone marrow donors. Cohort members were all nominally healthy when sampled, although unrecorded immune exposures were likely present. The donor tested CMV seropositive, placing the donor among the 250 to 350 seropositive members of the cohort. A peripheral blood sample was provided by each donor, and peripheral blood mononuclear cells were used for TCR beta sequencing. The Qiagen DNeasy Blood Extraction Kit was used to extract genomic DNA from the blood cell samples.

The sample consisted of PBMCs. The TCR originated in a female donor in good health and CMV-seropositive. The V gene is TRBV2 and the J gene is TRBJ2-3; the D gene cannot be named for sure. Read as DNA, the sequence is TGTGCCAGCAGTGTCTTTTCAGATACGCAGTATTTT. This encodes CASSVFSDTQYF.